This TCR beta chain was profiled in a study of blood T cell repertoires in COVID-19. Study context: Sites across the United States, Italy and Spain contributed samples from acute and convalescent COVID-19. PBMCs, B-cell-depleted T cells, or T cells were the source of the cDNA or gDNA that made up the material.

This table comes from immunoSEQ multiplex PCR, and its TCRdb copy is limited to in-frame clones, with some not included. The table shows some 250,000 clones, with roughly 86% occurring only once. This CDR3 comprises 15 residues. Germline-derived CDR1 and CDR2 are SGHDT and YYEEEE. The V end was cut by 7 bases, the J end by 3 bases, with 17 bases between. The receptor comes from a woman in her twenties or thirties who had recovered from COVID-19. Sequencing was carried out using peripheral blood. The rearrangement links TRBV5-6 to TRBJ1-3; maybe TRBD1 (5 bases). Here the CDR3 DNA reads TGTGCCAGCCTTTTGTGGGCAGGGAATGGAAACACCATATATTTT. Protein: CASLLWAGNGNTIYF.